These T cell receptor beta chains were read from a single sample in a study of shared clonotypes between healthy human individuals. Sequencing used immunoSEQ multiplex PCR; TCRdb keeps in-frame clones, though not all of them. The data show roughly 1,100,000 clones, roughly 80% seen once. Material: memory CD4+ T cells sorted from blood. The receptors were sampled from a man between 18 and 29 years old in good health. The CDR3 runs from the conserved cysteine through the conserved F or W. D genes are given only for firm matches. Part of the rows lack a size; the others show once, few, many or a class for expanded clones.

v_call	d_call	j_call	clone_size	cdr3_nt	cdr3_aa
TRBV5-5	.	TRBJ1-3	few	TGTGCCAGCAGCCTGGTCGACTCTGGAAACACCATATATTTT	CASSLVDSGNTIYF
TRBV7-9	TRBD1	TRBJ2-3	.	TGTGCCAGCATCGTCAGGGGGCGGGATACGCAGTATTTT	CASIVRGRDTQYF
TRBV10-2	.	TRBJ1-4	few	TGCGCCAGCAGTGAGCAAGGGGCTGAAAAACTGTTTTTT	CASSEQGAEKLFF
TRBV18	TRBD2	TRBJ2-7	few	TGTGCCAGCTCATCGATGCTAGCGGGGATGTACGAGCAGTACTTC	CASSSMLAGMYEQYF
TRBV10-3	TRBD1	TRBJ2-7	.	TGTGCCATCAGGGACAGGGGAGGCTACGAGCAGTACTTC	CAIRDRGGYEQYF
TRBV5-4	.	TRBJ2-2	.	TGTGCCAGCAGCTATAGCGCCCTGAACACCGGGGAGCTGTTTTTT	CASSYSALNTGELFF
TRBV6-6	.	TRBJ2-1	.	TGTGCCAGCTTTACTACGACGGTGAGCTCCTACAATGAGCAGTTCTTC	CASFTTTVSSYNEQFF
TRBV11-2	.	TRBJ2-3	.	TGTGCCAGCAGCTTAATAGCTCCAAGCACAGATACGCAGTATTTT	CASSLIAPSTDTQYF
TRBV9	TRBD1	TRBJ1-2	.	TGTGCCAGCAGCGTAGAGGGATTAAGGGGACAGGGTCACTATGGCTACACCTTC	CASSVEGLRGQGHYGYTF
TRBV9	TRBD1	TRBJ1-1	.	TGTGCCAGCAGCGTCTCCGGGACAGGGGGCACTGAAGCTTTCTTT	CASSVSGTGGTEAFF
TRBV27	.	TRBJ1-3	.	TGTGCCAGCAGTTTCGGACGGTTCTCTGGAAACACCATATATTTT	CASSFGRFSGNTIYF
TRBV23-1	.	TRBJ2-3	.	TGCGCCAGCAGCCTCCAATTCCCTAGCACAGATACGCAGTATTTT	CASSLQFPSTDTQYF
TRBV10-3	.	TRBJ1-2	.	TGTGCCATCAGTGAGTCCGTGGGGAACTATGACTACACCTTC	CAISESVGNYDYTF
TRBV27	.	TRBJ2-1	once	TGTGCCAGCACTACTCTGGCGGGGCTCGATGAGCAGTTCTTC	CASTTLAGLDEQFF
TRBV19	.	TRBJ2-7	once	TGTGCCAGTAGTATAGGTGGCGGCTCCTACGAGCAGTACTTC	CASSIGGGSYEQYF
TRBV18	.	TRBJ1-1	.	TGTGCCAGCTCACCACTCGGGGCCACTGAAGCTTTCTTT	CASSPLGATEAFF
TRBV4-3	TRBD1	TRBJ2-2	.	TGCGCCAGCAGCCAAGATTGGGGACAGAGCACCGGGGAGCTGTTTTTT	CASSQDWGQSTGELFF
TRBV30	.	TRBJ2-5	.	TGTGCCTGGAGTCCGCCCGTGGAGACCCAGTACTTC	CAWSPPVETQYF
TRBV5-6	.	TRBJ2-5	.	TGTGCCAGCAGCTCCCTGACGGGGCAGACCCAGTACTTC	CASSSLTGQTQYF
TRBV9	TRBD2	TRBJ2-7	.	TGTGCCAGCTCCCCGGGCGCGGGGGAAACCTACGAGCAGTACTTC	CASSPGAGETYEQYF
TRBV6-6	.	TRBJ2-1	.	TGTGCCAGCAGTTACGGACCCCACAATGAGCAGTTCTTC	CASSYGPHNEQFF
TRBV7-9	TRBD1	TRBJ1-4	once	TGTGCCAGCAGCTGGACAGGGGCAAAACTGTTTTTT	CASSWTGAKLFF
TRBV7-6	.	TRBJ2-6	once	TGTGCCAGCAGCTTGTGGGGGCTGGGAACTGGGGCCAACGTCCTGACTTTC	CASSLWGLGTGANVLTF
TRBV5-4	.	TRBJ1-3	.	TGTGCCAGCAGCACCAGGGCATCTGGAAACACCATATATTTT	CASSTRASGNTIYF
TRBV27	TRBD1	TRBJ1-2	.	TGTGCCAGCAGTTATTCGGACAGGGTGTCAGGCTACACCTTC	CASSYSDRVSGYTF
TRBV2	.	TRBJ1-3	.	TGTGCCAGCAGTGCCTGGGGAGGAAACACCATATATTTT	CASSAWGGNTIYF
TRBV7-9	.	TRBJ2-7	.	TGTGCCAGCAGCTGGCAGGGGGGCTACGAGCAGTACTTC	CASSWQGGYEQYF
TRBV5-1	.	TRBJ2-7	few	TGCGCCAGCAGCTTTTATACCGGGGGAGAGGAGCAGTACTTC	CASSFYTGGEEQYF
TRBV5-1	.	TRBJ2-3	.	TGCGCCAGCAGCTCGGGCCAGTACGGCTCTAGCACAGATACGCAGTATTTT	CASSSGQYGSSTDTQYF
TRBV7-2	TRBD2	TRBJ2-3	.	TGTGCCAGCAGCTTAGGGCTAGCGGGAGTCGATACGCAGTATTTT	CASSLGLAGVDTQYF
TRBV5-6	.	TRBJ2-7	once	TGTGCCAGCAGCTCATCAGAAATCCGACGAGCGGTCTACGAGCAGTACTTC	CASSSSEIRRAVYEQYF
TRBV6-5	TRBD2	TRBJ2-5	.	TGTGCCAGCAAAATGGCGGGAGGGATGTCAGAGACCCAGTACTTC	CASKMAGGMSETQYF
TRBV12-5	TRBD2	TRBJ2-7	.	TGTGCTAGTGGTTTGGTAACACTAGCGGACCGCTCCTACGAGCAGTACTTC	CASGLVTLADRSYEQYF
TRBV6-5	TRBD1	TRBJ1-1	.	TGTGCCAGCAGACGAGCCGGGACAGTTAAAGCTTTCTTT	CASRRAGTVKAFF
TRBV28	TRBD2	TRBJ2-7	.	TGTGCCAGCAGAGCCTTTGGAGCGGGGAGTTACGAGCAGTACTTC	CASRAFGAGSYEQYF
TRBV7-2	.	TRBJ1-2	.	TGTGCCAGCAGCTTCGGACCCAACTATGGCTACACCTTC	CASSFGPNYGYTF
TRBV28	TRBD1	TRBJ1-5	.	TGTGCCAGCAGTTTTCAGGGACAGCGCCATCAGCCCCAGCATTTT	CASSFQGQRHQPQHF
TRBV28	TRBD1	TRBJ1-4	.	TGTGCCAGCAATCAAATACGGACAGGGCTCGCGACTAATGAAAAACTGTTTTTT	CASNQIRTGLATNEKLFF
TRBV9	TRBD2	TRBJ2-3	.	TGTGCCAGCAGCGTAGGACTAGCGGGGGGAGATACGCAGTATTTT	CASSVGLAGGDTQYF
TRBV19	.	TRBJ2-2	.	TGTGCCAGTGAGAAGTGGGGGACCACCGGGGAGCTGTTTTTT	CASEKWGTTGELFF
TRBV11-2	TRBD2	TRBJ2-7	few	TGTGCCAGCAGCCGCACCGGAGGAACTAGCGGCTCCTACGAGCAGTACTTC	CASSRTGGTSGSYEQYF
TRBV18	TRBD1	TRBJ1-2	.	TGTGCCAGCTCACCACCGAACCCAGGGGGTATTGACTATGGCTACACCTTC	CASSPPNPGGIDYGYTF
TRBV7-2	TRBD2	TRBJ2-1	once	TGTGCCAGCAGCTTAGAGGCTAGCGGGGGGGCTTACAATGAGCAGTTCTTC	CASSLEASGGAYNEQFF
TRBV5-6	.	TRBJ1-2	.	TGTGCCAGCAGCTCGACTTCAGTAAGCGGCTACACCTTC	CASSSTSVSGYTF
TRBV18	.	TRBJ1-5	.	TGTGCCAGCTCACCCGGGACGGCCAATAATCAGCCCCAGCATTTT	CASSPGTANNQPQHF
TRBV28	TRBD2	TRBJ2-1	few	TGTGCCAGCTCGAATAGCGGGGGGGCCAATGAGCAGTTCTTC	CASSNSGGANEQFF
TRBV14	.	TRBJ2-1	many	TGTGCCAGCAGCCCATTAAGTGGGGAGCAGTTCTTC	CASSPLSGEQFF
TRBV29-1	TRBD1	TRBJ2-7	.	TGCAGCGTGCGCCCCGGGACAGGGGGCGGGTACGAGCAGTACTTC	CSVRPGTGGGYEQYF
TRBV5-6	.	TRBJ1-1	.	TGTGCCAGCCGAAAGTGGCCCGGTGAAACCCAGAACACTGAAGCTTTCTTT	CASRKWPGETQNTEAFF
TRBV5-1	.	TRBJ2-1	few	TGCGCCAGCAGCCCCGAAGATACCAGGTACAATGAGCAGTTCTTC	CASSPEDTRYNEQFF
TRBV29-1	TRBD2	TRBJ2-3	few	TGCAGCGTTATTGGCGGGGGGGGCACAGATACGCAGTATTTT	CSVIGGGGTDTQYF
TRBV11-2	.	TRBJ2-2	.	TGTGCCAGCAGCTTAGATGCCCAGTCCGGGGAGCTGTTTTTT	CASSLDAQSGELFF